This T cell receptor (beta chain) was retrieved from a study of blood T cell repertoires in COVID-19 (dated by TCRdb to 2020 to 2022). At the level of the whole study: The collaborator samples originated in the United States, Italy and Spain and spanned the acute and convalescent phases of COVID-19. The material from the prospective study consisted of cDNA or gDNA derived from T cells, B-cell-depleted T cells, or PBMCs. Subjects who had been exposed to COVID-19, were actively infected with it, or had recovered from it provided the deeply sampled blood TCRbeta repertoires that made up the dataset. The repertoires were released in a freely available public database meant as a resource for research on the immune response to SARS-CoV-2. The samples were drawn from the first 160 participants of the ongoing ImmuneRACE study and from 950 to 1,500 subjects provided by 6 global collaborators. A de-identified subject ID, COVID-19 status, age in years and sex were almost always included in the sample metadata. Where HLA class I and class II types were available, the types were taken from metadata supplied by the sample provider, not from assay-based typing. The research as a whole found: How much clinical and demographic metadata was included differed by source and by participant, and the metadata was provided uncurated.

Enrolling through a virtual design, the prospective study's participants ranged in age from roughly 18 to 95 years and lived across some 23 United States geographic areas. In the prospective study, participants were assigned to cohorts based on the clinical history participants reported in a screening survey and a study questionnaire. Exposed participants had been in contact with someone with a PCR-confirmed or clinician-diagnosed COVID-19 case within 2 weeks of study entry. In the prospective study, mobile phlebotomists collected whole blood, serum and a nasopharyngeal or oropharyngeal swab from each participant. Prospective study participants could optionally give additional blood draws and questionnaires over an approximately 2-month period. Before DNA extraction, prospective study blood samples were shipped either frozen or at room temperature. Details on this clone: Its antigen remains unidentified. Within one base of it there is no much larger clone, and no base qualities were kept.

The germline V and J ends show losses of 4 bases and 4 bases respectively, and no gene match explains 3 bases of the junction. The CDR3 goes from the cysteine to the phenylalanine over 14 residues. Of the read, only the CDR3 DNA is kept; its 42 bases are in frame from base 1. The germline V gene specifies MGHDK as CDR1 and SYGVNS as CDR2. TCRbeta CDR3 regions were amplified from genomic DNA by means of the immunoSEQ Assay, a bias-controlled multiplex PCR. Regarding the original processing steps: The number of nucleated cells in each sample was estimated by amplification of reference gene primers within the assay. Sequence reads were collapsed and filtered to measure the absolute abundance of every unique TCRbeta CDR3 rearrangement. Productive Simpson clonality was computed per sample as the square root of Simpson's diversity index over productive rearrangements. In its TCRdb copy, this immuneACCESS table keeps in-frame sequences only and misses some clones. Where compared with another copy, unresolved V genes explain less than half of these, and the others have no known cause. The V and J calls and clone size come from that table; D and trimming were worked out from the DNA. This sample gives a few hundred thousand clones in total; approximately 89% of them show up just once. About 0.9% of the sample belongs to the ten largest clones.

The sequence came from a woman aged 40 to 50 who had been exposed to COVID-19. The sequencing sample was made of PBMCs or T cells enriched from blood (not recorded which). The chain is encoded by TRBV25-1 joined to TRBJ1-2, and 10 junction bases match TRBD1. DNA sequence: TGTGCCAGCAGTGGAGACAGGGGGCCCTATGGCTACACCTTC. Its product reads: CASSGDRGPYGYTF.